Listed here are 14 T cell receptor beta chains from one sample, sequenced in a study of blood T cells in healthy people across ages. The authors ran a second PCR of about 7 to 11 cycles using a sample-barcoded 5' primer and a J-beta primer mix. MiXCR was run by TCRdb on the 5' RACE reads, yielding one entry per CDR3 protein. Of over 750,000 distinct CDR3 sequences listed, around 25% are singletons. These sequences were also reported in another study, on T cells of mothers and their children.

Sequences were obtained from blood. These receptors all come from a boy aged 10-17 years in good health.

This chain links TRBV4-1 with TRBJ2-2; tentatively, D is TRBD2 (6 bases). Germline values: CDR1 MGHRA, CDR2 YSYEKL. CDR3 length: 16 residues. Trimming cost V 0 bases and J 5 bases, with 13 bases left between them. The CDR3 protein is CASSQEGSGGTGELFF. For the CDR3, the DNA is TGCGCCAGCAGCCAAGAGGGGTCAGGAGGGACCGGGGAGCTGTTTTTT.

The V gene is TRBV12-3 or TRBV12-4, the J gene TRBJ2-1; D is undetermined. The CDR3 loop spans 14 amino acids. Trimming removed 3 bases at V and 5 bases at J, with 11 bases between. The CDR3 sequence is CASSFMFSNNEQFF. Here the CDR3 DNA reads TGTGCCAGCAGTTTTATGTTCAGCAACAATGAGCAGTTCTTC.

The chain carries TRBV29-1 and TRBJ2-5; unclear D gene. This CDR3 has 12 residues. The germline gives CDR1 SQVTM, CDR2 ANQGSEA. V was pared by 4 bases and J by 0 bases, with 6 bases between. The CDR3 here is CSVGANQETQYF. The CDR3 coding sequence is TGCAGCGTTGGGGCAAACCAAGAGACCCAGTACTTC.

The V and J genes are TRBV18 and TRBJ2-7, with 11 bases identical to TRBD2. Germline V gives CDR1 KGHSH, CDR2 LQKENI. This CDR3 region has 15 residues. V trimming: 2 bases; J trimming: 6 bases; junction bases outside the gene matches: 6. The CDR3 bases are TGTGCCAGCTCACCAATCACTAGCGGGAGTCGCGAGCAGTACTTC. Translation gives CASSPITSGSREQYF.

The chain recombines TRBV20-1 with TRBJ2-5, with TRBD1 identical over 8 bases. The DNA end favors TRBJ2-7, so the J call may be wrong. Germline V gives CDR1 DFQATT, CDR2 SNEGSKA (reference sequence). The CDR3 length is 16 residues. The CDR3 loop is CSARDRLTGASYEQYF. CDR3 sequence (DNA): TGCAGTGCTAGAGATCGTTTGACAGGGGCGAGCTACGAGCAGTACTTC.

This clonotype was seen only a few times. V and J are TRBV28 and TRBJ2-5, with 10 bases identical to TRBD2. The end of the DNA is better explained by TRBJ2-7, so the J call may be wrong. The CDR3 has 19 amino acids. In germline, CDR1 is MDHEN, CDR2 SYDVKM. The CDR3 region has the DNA TGTGCCAGCAGCCCGGGACTAGCGTTATTTTTCACACTTACCTACGAGCAGTACTTC. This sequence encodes CASSPGLALFFTLTYEQYF.

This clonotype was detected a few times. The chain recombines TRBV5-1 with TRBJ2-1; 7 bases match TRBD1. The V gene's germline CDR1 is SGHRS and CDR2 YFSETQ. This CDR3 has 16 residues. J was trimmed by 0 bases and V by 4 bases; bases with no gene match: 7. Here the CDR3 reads CASSPGGFSSYNEQFF. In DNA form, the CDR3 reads TGCGCCAGCAGCCCAGGGGGATTCAGCTCCTACAATGAGCAGTTCTTC.

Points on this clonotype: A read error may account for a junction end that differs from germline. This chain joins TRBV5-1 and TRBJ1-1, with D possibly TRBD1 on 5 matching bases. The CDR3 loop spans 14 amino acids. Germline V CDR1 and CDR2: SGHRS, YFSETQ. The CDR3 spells CAGSPGKVSTEAFF. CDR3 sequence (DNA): TGCGCCGGCAGCCCAGGGAAGGTTAGCACTGAAGCTTTCTTT.

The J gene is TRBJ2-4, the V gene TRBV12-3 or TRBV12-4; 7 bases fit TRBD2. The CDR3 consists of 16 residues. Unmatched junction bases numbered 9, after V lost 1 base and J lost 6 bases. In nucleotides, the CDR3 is TGTGCCAGCAGTTTAGGGGCGGGAGCCCATGGAAACATTCAGTACTTC. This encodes CASSLGAGAHGNIQYF.

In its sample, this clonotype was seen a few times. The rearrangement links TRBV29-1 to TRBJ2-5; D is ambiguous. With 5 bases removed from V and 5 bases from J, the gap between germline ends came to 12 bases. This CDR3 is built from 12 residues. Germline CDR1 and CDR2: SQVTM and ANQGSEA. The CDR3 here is CSVPQALETQYF. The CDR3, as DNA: TGCAGCGTTCCCCAGGCATTGGAGACCCAGTACTTC. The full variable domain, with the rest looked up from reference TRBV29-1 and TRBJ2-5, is SAVISQKPSRDICQRGTSLTIQCQVDSQVTMMFWYRQQPGQSLTLIATANQGSEATYESGFVIDKFPISRPNLTFSTLTVSNMSPEDSSIYLCSVPQALETQYFGPGTRLLVL.

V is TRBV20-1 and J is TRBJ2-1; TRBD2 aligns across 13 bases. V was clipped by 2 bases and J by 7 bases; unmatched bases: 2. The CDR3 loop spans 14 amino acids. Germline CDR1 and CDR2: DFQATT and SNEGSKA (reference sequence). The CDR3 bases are TGCAGTGCTAGAAGACTAGCGGGAGGAAATGAGCAGTTCTTC. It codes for CSARRLAGGNEQFF.

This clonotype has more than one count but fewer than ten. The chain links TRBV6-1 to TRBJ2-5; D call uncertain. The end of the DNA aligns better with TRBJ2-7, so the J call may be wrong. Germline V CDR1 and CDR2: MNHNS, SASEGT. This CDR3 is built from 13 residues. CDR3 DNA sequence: TGTGCCAGCAGTGAATCGTGGGCGCCCGAGCAGTACTTC. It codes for CASSESWAPEQYF.

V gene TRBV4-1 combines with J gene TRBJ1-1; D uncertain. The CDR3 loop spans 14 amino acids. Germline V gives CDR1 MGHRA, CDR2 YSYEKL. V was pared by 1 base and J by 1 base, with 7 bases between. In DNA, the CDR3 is TGCGCCAGCAGCCAAGTGGCCAGGAACACTGAAGCTTTCTTT. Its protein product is CASSQVARNTEAFF.

The chain's CDR3 is CASRKGLAGGGEQFF. The CDR3 DNA reads TGTGCCAGCAGGAAAGGACTAGCGGGAGGAGGTGAGCAGTTCTTC. The chain carries TRBV28 and TRBJ2-5, with 14 bases identical to TRBD2. The J call may be mistaken, given a closer DNA end match to TRBJ2-1. The CDR3 runs to 15 residues. The germline gives CDR1 MDHEN, CDR2 SYDVKM.